This TCR beta chain was observed in a study of graft-versus-host responses after intestinal transplantation. The CDR3 has 15 residues. Germline V gives CDR1 MGHRA, CDR2 YSYEKL. Trimming shortened V by 5 bases and J by 2 bases, and 16 bases separated the two germline ends. Concerning this clone: As yet, its antigen is unknown.

Sequencing was performed with immunoSEQ multiplex PCR; in TCRdb, only in-frame clones are kept and a portion is missing. The table records some 62,000 clones, roughly 90% of them present only once. This TCR was sampled from a human donor who was the organ donor for an intestinal transplant. This specimen was unstimulated CD8+ T cells sorted from spleen or lymph node cells, taken before transplant. The J gene is TRBJ2-7, the V gene TRBV4-1; TRBD2 is a possible D gene (5 bases). The CDR3 here is CASSSSRVRAYEQYF. The CDR3 DNA is TGCGCCAGCAGCTCTTCCCGGGTGAGGGCCTACGAGCAGTACTTC.